This entry concerns a single T cell receptor (beta chain). Assay runs were performed at deep level. Sequenced by immunoSEQ multiplex PCR; TCRdb stores in-frame clones only, minus some. The table shows roughly 680,000 clones, with 72% occurring only once. V was clipped by 0 bases and J by 0 bases, with 7 bases between them. The CDR3 contains 16 residues. Germline CDR1 and CDR2: SGHNT and YYREEE (reference sequence). The source of the sample is a study of shared clonotypes between healthy human individuals. The V and J genes are TRBV5-4 and TRBJ2-6; D is possibly TRBD1 (5 bases). The clonotype comes from a woman aged 25 to 45 in good health. What was sequenced was memory CD4+ T cells sorted from blood. The subset was: CD45RA-negative fraction. The CDR3 protein is CASSLDRYSGANVLTF. The CDR3 nucleotides are TGTGCCAGCAGCTTGGACAGGTACTCTGGGGCCAACGTCCTGACTTTC. Together with reference TRBV5-4 and TRBJ2-6, the CDR3 gives the full variable domain: ETGVTQSPTHLIKTRGQQVTLRCSSQSGHNTVSWYQQALGQGPQFIFQYYREEENGRGNFPPRFSGLQFPNYSSELNVNALELDDSALYLCASSLDRYSGANVLTFGAGSRLTVL.